Below, 18 T cell receptor beta chains from the same sample are listed, as sequenced in a study of blood T cell repertoires in COVID-19. The protocol was immunoSEQ multiplex PCR, while the TCRdb copy is restricted to in-frame clones and leaves out a portion. The sample yields approximately 300,000 clones, around 86% seen once. The sequenced material came from PBMCs or T cells enriched from blood (not recorded which). The receptors shown here come from a woman between 18 and 29 years old who had recovered from COVID-19.

This chain connects TRBV9 to TRBJ2-1, with 8 bases that match TRBD2. J was trimmed by 3 bases and V by 3 bases; bases with no gene match: 8. The CDR3 runs 16 residues. Germline V gene sequence: CDR1 SGDLS, CDR2 YYNGEE. CDR3 loop: CASSAHGGGLYNEQFF. The CDR3 DNA reads TGTGCCAGCAGCGCCCACGGGGGGGGCCTCTACAATGAGCAGTTCTTC.

The chain is built from TRBV29-1 and TRBJ1-2, with D tentatively TRBD1 (5 bases). V was pared by 0 bases and J by 7 bases, with 12 bases between. The CDR3 runs 13 residues. Germline V gives CDR1 SQVTM, CDR2 ANQGSEA. This CDR3 reads CSVEDAGVGGYTF. CDR3 in DNA: TGCAGCGTTGAAGATGCGGGGGTAGGTGGCTACACCTTC.

This clone has only a few counts. This chain links TRBV19 with TRBJ2-2, with D possibly matching TRBD2 (5 bases). The CDR3 extends over 12 amino acids. The V gene lost 8 bases and the J gene lost 3 bases, with 7 bases spanning the gap. Looked up from germline, CDR1 is LNHDA and CDR2 is SQIVND (reference sequence). The CDR3 coding sequence is TGTGCCAGTTCCGGGGACACCGGGGAGCTGTTTTTT. Its translation: CASSGDTGELFF.

The V gene is TRBV5-1, the J gene TRBJ2-5; TRBD2 agrees at 13 bases. V gave up 7 bases and J gave up 1 base; unmatched junction bases: 4. Germline CDR1 SGHRS, CDR2 YFSETQ. The CDR3 is made up of 15 amino acids. The CDR3 sequence: CASGTSGAAQETQYF. The CDR3 coding sequence is TGCGCCAGCGGGACTAGCGGGGCCGCCCAAGAGACCCAGTACTTC.

The chain has TRBV30 and TRBJ1-1, with no clear D. From germline, CDR1 is GTSNPN and CDR2 SVGIG (reference sequence). V lost 5 bases, J lost 5 bases, and 24 bases lay in between. This CDR3 is 16 amino acids long. Written as DNA, the CDR3 is TGTGCCTGGGTCCAAAACCCAACCCCGGTCGGTACTGAAGCTTTCTTT. It codes for CAWVQNPTPVGTEAFF.

The V gene is TRBV5-1, the J gene TRBJ2-7, with 7 bases lining up with TRBD1. The CDR3 length is 13 residues. The ends lost 4 bases at V and 6 bases at J; junction bases unmatched: 7. Germline V lookup: CDR1 SGHRS, CDR2 YFSETQ. The CDR3 sequence: CASSALNRGEQYF. The CDR3 bases are TGCGCCAGCAGCGCCCTCAACAGGGGCGAGCAGTACTTC.

V and J are TRBV3-1 (or the pseudogene TRBV3-2) and TRBJ1-1, with D maybe TRBD1 (5 bases). Germline values: CDR1 LGHDT, CDR2 YNNKEL (reference sequence). Trimming left V 3 bases short and J 7 bases short, with 12 bases between. CDR3 size: 13 residues. CDR3: CASSHSPDSEAFF. The CDR3 coding sequence is TGTGCCAGCAGCCATTCGCCCGACAGTGAAGCTTTCTTT.

The sample holds one count of this clone. The chain uses TRBV3-1 (or the pseudogene TRBV3-2) and TRBJ1-1; no clear D. The CDR3 runs to 14 residues. Germline-derived CDR1 and CDR2 are LGHDT and YNNKEL (reference sequence). V was pared by 0 bases and J by 4 bases, with 9 bases between. CDR3 region: CASSQDSSGTEAFF. The CDR3 bases are TGTGCCAGCAGCCAAGACAGTTCAGGCACTGAAGCTTTCTTT.

There are a few counts of this clone. The chain carries TRBV4-1 and TRBJ1-6; D is unresolved. The CDR3 is made up of 13 amino acids. Germline loops: CDR1 MGHRA, CDR2 YSYEKL. Between the trimmed V and J ends, which lost 4 bases and 10 bases, there was a span of 11 bases. The CDR3 region has the DNA TGCGCCAGCAGCCGGGAGGGAGGGTCACCCCTCCACTTT. Its translation: CASSREGGSPLHF.

J is TRBJ1-4 and V is TRBV18; 7 nucleotides align to TRBD1. Looked up from germline, CDR1 is KGHSH and CDR2 is LQKENI. The V gene end was trimmed by 5 bases and the J gene end by 7 bases; junction bases not matched to a gene: 10. This CDR3 comprises 15 residues. DNA of the CDR3: TGTGCCAGCTCAACACGACAGGGTCAATCTGAAAAACTGTTTTTT. It specifies CASSTRQGQSEKLFF.

The CDR3 sequence: CASSQAGLGEAFF. In nucleotides, the CDR3 is TGCGCCAGCAGCCAAGCAGGGTTGGGTGAAGCTTTCTTT. The chain recombines TRBV4-1 with TRBJ1-1; TRBD1 is a possible D gene (5 bases). Germline CDR1 MGHRA, CDR2 YSYEKL. V gave up 1 base and J gave up 7 bases, with 10 bases separating them. This CDR3 contains 13 residues.

CDR3 DNA: TGTGCCATCAGTGAGGGACAGGGGGGGAGAGCTTTCTTT. Amino acids: CAISEGQGGRAFF. The chain joins TRBV10-3 to TRBJ1-1; 10 nucleotides align to TRBD1. From germline, CDR1 is ENHRY and CDR2 SYGVKD. V was clipped by 2 bases and J by 10 bases; unmatched bases: 4. This CDR3 has 13 amino acids.

This clone was seen repeatedly, ten times or more. This rearrangement joins TRBV7-8 to TRBJ1-4; 7 bases agree with TRBD1. V gave up 5 bases and J gave up 6 bases; unmatched junction bases: 9. CDR3 length equals 15 residues. Looked up from germline, CDR1 is SGHVS and CDR2 is FQNEAQ. CDR3 nucleotide sequence: TGTGCCAGCAGCCTGCAAGACAGGGTTGATGAAAAACTGTTTTTT. Its translation is CASSLQDRVDEKLFF. Combining the CDR3 with reference TRBV7-8 and TRBJ1-4 gives the whole variable domain GAGVSQSPRYKVAKRGQDVALRCDPISGHVSLFWYQQALGQGPEFLTYFQNEAQLDKSGLPSDRFFAERPEGSVSTLKIQRTQQEDSAVYLCASSLQDRVDEKLFFGSGTQLSVL.

The J gene is TRBJ1-4, the V gene TRBV7-9, with TRBD1 as a possible D gene (5 bases). Germline-derived CDR1 and CDR2 are SEHNR and FQNEAQ (reference sequence). The CDR3 is made up of 14 amino acids. Trimming left V 5 bases short and J 5 bases short, with 12 bases between. The CDR3 sequence is CASSQRQRNEKLFF. CDR3 in DNA: TGTGCCAGCAGCCAGAGACAGCGAAATGAAAAACTGTTTTTT. Drawing the rest from reference TRBV7-9 and TRBJ1-4, the complete variable domain is DTGVSQNPRHKITKRGQNVTFRCDPISEHNRLYWYRQTLGQGPEFLTYFQNEAQLEKSRLLSDRFSAERPKGSFSTLEIQRTEQGDSAMYLCASSQRQRNEKLFFGSGTQLSVL.

The chain is built from TRBV7-9 and TRBJ1-2; 8 bases align to TRBD1. V gave up 5 bases and J gave up 8 bases; unmatched junction bases: 4. The CDR3 runs to 12 residues. The germline gives CDR1 SEHNR, CDR2 FQNEAQ (reference sequence). The CDR3 protein is CASSARTGGYTF. CDR3 in DNA: TGTGCCAGCAGCGCAAGGACAGGGGGCTACACCTTC.

This chain joins TRBV19 and TRBJ1-2, with D possibly TRBD1 on 5 matching bases. CDR3 length: 14 residues. Per germline, CDR1 LNHDA and CDR2 SQIVND (reference sequence). V lost 5 bases and J lost 8, with 18 bases in between. CDR3 amino acids: CASSYNDRPRGYTF. In nucleotides, the CDR3 is TGTGCCAGTAGTTATAACGACAGACCGCGGGGCTACACCTTC.

The genes are TRBV27 and TRBJ2-3; tentatively, D is TRBD2 (5 bases). V was clipped by 8 bases and J by 4 bases, with 19 bases between them. CDR1 MNHEY and CDR2 SMNVEV come from the germline V gene (reference sequence). This CDR3 spans 15 amino acids. The CDR3 spells CASSAWLAEADTQYF. CDR3 bases: TGTGCCAGCTCCGCGTGGCTAGCTGAAGCAGATACGCAGTATTTT.

V is TRBV6-5 and J is TRBJ1-1; TRBD1 matches 10 bases. The germline V gene has CDR1 MNHEY and CDR2 SVGAGI. This CDR3 comprises 15 residues. V shed 7 bases, J shed 4 bases, and the junction held 9 bases outside the gene matches. The CDR3 region has the DNA TGTGCCAGCAAAACCGGCGGGACAGGGGCCACTGAAGCTTTCTTT. Translated, it gives CASKTGGTGATEAFF.